Below are 9 T cell receptor beta chains sequenced from a single sample in a study of blood T cell repertoires in COVID-19. Generated by immunoSEQ multiplex PCR, the TCRdb table keeps only in-frame clones and is missing some. Among 350,000 to 450,000 clones listed, 85% were seen once. The sequenced sample was peripheral blood. The origin of the receptors is a woman aged 18-29 years with acute or convalescent COVID-19.

The chain recombines TRBV10-1 with TRBJ1-1; D possibly corresponds to TRBD1 (5 bases). Germline V gene lookup returns CDR1 WNHNN and CDR2 SYGVQD (reference sequence). Trimming shortened V by 3 bases and J by 5 bases, and 19 bases separated the two germline ends. The CDR3 runs 16 residues. Here the CDR3 DNA reads TGCGCCAGCAGTGATCAGGTCAATTTGGAGGGGACTGAAGCTTTCTTT. This translates into CASSDQVNLEGTEAFF.

CDR3 sequence reads: CAWNSQGVFQPQHF. The CDR3 region has the DNA TGTGCCTGGAATAGTCAGGGTGTATTTCAGCCCCAGCATTTT. This chain uses TRBV30 with TRBJ1-5, with D possibly matching TRBD1 (5 bases). This CDR3 contains 14 residues. Germline V lookup: CDR1 GTSNPN, CDR2 SVGIG (reference sequence). The ends were cut back, 4 bases at V and 6 bases at J, with 16 bases in the middle.

This clone was counted a single time. The gene calls are TRBV5-1 and TRBJ2-3; 12 bases match TRBD2. CDR1 and CDR2 (germline): SGHRS, YFSETQ. This CDR3 has 18 amino acids. V gave up 8 bases and J gave up 0 bases; unmatched junction bases: 13. The chain's CDR3 is CASSKSSGGAPSTDTQYF. DNA for the CDR3: TGCGCCAGTTCTAAGTCTAGCGGGGGGGCCCCGAGCACAGATACGCAGTATTTT.

This chain uses TRBV27 with TRBJ2-3; 11 positions match TRBD2. The V gene end was trimmed by 8 bases and the J gene end by 2 bases; junction bases not matched to a gene: 6. Germline V gene lookup returns CDR1 MNHEY and CDR2 SMNVEV (reference sequence). CDR3 length: 15 residues. The CDR3 DNA reads TGTGCCAGCCGGGGACTAGCGGAATTCACAGATACGCAGTATTTT. Translated: CASRGLAEFTDTQYF.

The rearrangement links TRBV5-6 to TRBJ2-7, with a weak D call TRBD2 (6 bases). This CDR3 spans 18 amino acids. Trimming shortened V by 4 bases and J by 3 bases, and 26 bases separated the two germline ends. Per the germline V gene, CDR1 is SGHDT and CDR2 is YYEEEE. The CDR3 region has the DNA TGTGCCAGCAGCCCCTCCTGGACTCCGGGGGTACACTACTACGAGCAGTACTTC. Translated, it gives CASSPSWTPGVHYYEQYF.

The chain has TRBV28 and TRBJ2-5, with a weak D call TRBD2 (6 bases). V lost 2 bases and J lost 1, with 14 bases in between. The CDR3 is 16 amino acids. The V gene's germline CDR1 is MDHEN and CDR2 SYDVKM. CDR3 DNA: TGTGCCAGCAGTTTAAGCCCCCGGAGGGGCCAAGAGACCCAGTACTTC. It specifies CASSLSPRRGQETQYF.

The J gene is TRBJ1-2, the V gene TRBV7-9; a weak D match, TRBD1 (5 bases). Germline V CDR1 and CDR2: SEHNR, FQNEAQ (reference sequence). CDR3 length equals 16 residues. V lost 5 bases to trimming and J lost 2 bases, with 18 bases between them. CDR3 protein: CASSAVGGLPNYGYTF. CDR3 coding DNA: TGTGCCAGCAGCGCGGTGGGGGGACTGCCAAACTATGGCTACACCTTC.

The chain couples TRBV19 to TRBJ1-5; TRBD1 matches at 8 bases. This CDR3 has 15 amino acids. V lost 7 bases, J lost 1 base, and 6 bases stayed unmatched. Germline loops: CDR1 LNHDA, CDR2 SQIVND (reference sequence). CDR3 nucleotide sequence: TGTGCCAGTACATACAGACAGGGGAGCAATCAGCCCCAGCATTTT. This codes for CASTYRQGSNQPQHF.

This clone turned up a few times. V gene TRBV7-2 combines with J gene TRBJ1-2; no reliable D call. The CDR3 consists of 15 residues. CDR1 and CDR2 (germline): SGHTA, FQGNSA. The V end lost 4 bases, the J end lost 7 bases, and 19 bases lay between the germline ends. CDR3 nucleotides: TGTGCCAGCAGCTCGCAACCGGGAGGGCAATCTGGCTACACCTTC. Translated: CASSSQPGGQSGYTF.